This T cell receptor (beta chain) was documented in a study of T-cell memory formation after mild COVID-19. J was trimmed by 5 bases and V by 1 base; bases with no gene match: 9. The CDR3 is 16 residues long. Per germline, CDR1 SGHAT and CDR2 FQNNGV. TCRdb re-derived calls from the 5' RACE reads in MiXCR, one entry per CDR3 protein. The sample includes about 420,000 distinct CDR3 sequences, roughly a quarter of them seen just once. A few counts support this clonotype. The gene calls are TRBV11-2 and TRBJ2-3; 7 nucleotides agree with TRBD2. The source material was PBMCs or a T cell subset sorted from them (not recorded which). The receptor was derived from an adult woman who had mild COVID-19 (a few samples of this study predate the infection). Cell type and time point are not known. In nucleotides, the CDR3 is TGTGCCAGCAGCTTAGCCGCGGGAGATATCAGAGATACGCAGTATTTT. The encoded protein is CASSLAAGDIRDTQYF.